The rows below give T cell receptor beta chains drawn from one sample of a study of cytomegalovirus exposure and HLA in healthy donors. Measured with immunoSEQ multiplex PCR; TCRdb has only the in-frame clones, and not every one. The sample contains 150,000 to 200,000 clones, almost 85% of which appear only once. The sample consisted of PBMCs. The receptors shown here come from a boy between 5 and 17 years old in good health and CMV-seronegative. CDR3s include the opening cysteine and the closing phenylalanine or tryptophan. Clone size, where shown, is once, few, many, or a class for clones that have expanded.

TRBJ2-3,NA,TRBV4-1,CASSQGGGRAFTDTQYF
TRBJ1-1,NA,TRBV2,CASKRSATEAFF
TRBJ2-5,NA,TRBV29-1,CSVRTGGETQYF
TRBJ2-7,NA,TRBV15,CATSTFLLQGRYEQYF
TRBJ1-1,NA,TRBV7-2,CASSLSPTGRGADTEAFF
TRBJ2-1,NA,TRBV13,CASSSATPGLAGLRLYNEQFF
TRBJ2-6,NA,TRBV6-6,CASSVSTGANVLTF
TRBJ2-1,NA,TRBV19,CASRPYVGEGYNEQFF
TRBJ1-1,few,TRBV9,CASSPTGDTEAFF
TRBJ2-3,few,TRBV6-4,CASSDGGASTDTQYF
TRBJ1-2,NA,TRBV29-1,CSVEQHHGYTF
TRBJ1-3,NA,TRBV7-9,CASSLGQGSPGNTIYF
TRBJ1-1,NA,TRBV15,CATSRDQRGLNTEAFF
TRBJ2-7,NA,TRBV7-9,CSSSPHRGETYEQYF
TRBJ1-6,NA,TRBV6-1,CASNEASGYSPLHF
TRBJ2-3,NA,TRBV5-1,CASRPQLSTDTQYF
TRBJ1-4,NA,TRBV28,CASSPVSTNEKLFF
TRBJ1-2,NA,TRBV25-1,CASSIWQDYGYTF
TRBJ2-7,NA,TRBV7-9,CASSSGTGSEQYF
TRBJ2-2,NA,TRBV7-2,CASSFRVAPNTGELFF
TRBJ2-1,NA,TRBV27,CASSLLSQPLAGVNNEQFF
TRBJ1-1,NA,TRBV5-1,CASSSGLRVNTEAFF
TRBJ1-2,NA,TRBV6-6,CASSLQTGGNYGYTF
TRBJ1-2,NA,TRBV6-1,CASSPTGTGYGYTF
TRBJ1-2,NA,TRBV4-3,CASSQDSVTVLYGYTF
TRBJ1-1,NA,TRBV7-2,CASSLVGATNTEAFF
TRBJ1-2,NA,TRBV27,CASSFRGGGYGYTF
TRBJ2-7,NA,TRBV30,CAWSPPGHRTYEQYF
TRBJ2-2,NA,TRBV18,CASSPAAGGTGELFF
TRBJ2-1,NA,TRBV4-2,CASSQDNIWPNNEQFF
TRBJ1-4,few,TRBV4-1,CASSQPFVATNEKLFF
TRBJ1-2,NA,TRBV5-6,CASSSPSRTGGYTF
TRBJ1-6,NA,TRBV7-8,CASSLGQGVVPLHF
TRBJ1-1,NA,TRBV15,CATSRVDGGWNTEAFF
TRBJ2-1,NA,TRBV12-5,CASGSSSYNEQFF
TRBJ2-7,NA,TRBV9,CASSGPGWPYEQYF
TRBJ2-1,NA,TRBV7-8,CASSLVGEQFF
TRBJ2-3,NA,TRBV9,CASSVAGSITDTQYF
TRBJ1-1,NA,TRBV28,CASSFRGRTEAFF
TRBJ1-1,NA,TRBV6-1,CASSDGRVTEAFF
TRBJ2-7,few,TRBV5-6,CASSFKGTGVYEQYF
TRBJ2-7,NA,TRBV4-2,CASSPAAGEQYF
TRBJ2-1,NA,TRBV29-1,CSDRDSLLLSSEQFF
TRBJ2-3,NA,TRBV7-2,CASSLDRVNTQYF